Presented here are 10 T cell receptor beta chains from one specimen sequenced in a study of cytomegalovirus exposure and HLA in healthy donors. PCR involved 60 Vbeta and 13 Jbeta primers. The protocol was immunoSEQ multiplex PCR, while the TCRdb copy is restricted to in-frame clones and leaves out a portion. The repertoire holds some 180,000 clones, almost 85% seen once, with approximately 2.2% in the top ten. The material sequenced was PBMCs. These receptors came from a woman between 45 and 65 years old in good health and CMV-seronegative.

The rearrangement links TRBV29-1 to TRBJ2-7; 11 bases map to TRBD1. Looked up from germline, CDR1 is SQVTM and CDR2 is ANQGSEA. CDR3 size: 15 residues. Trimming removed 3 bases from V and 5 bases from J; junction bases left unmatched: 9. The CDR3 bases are TGCAGCGTTGAGGGGATGGACAGGGGGCTCAACGAGCAGTACTTC. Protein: CSVEGMDRGLNEQYF.

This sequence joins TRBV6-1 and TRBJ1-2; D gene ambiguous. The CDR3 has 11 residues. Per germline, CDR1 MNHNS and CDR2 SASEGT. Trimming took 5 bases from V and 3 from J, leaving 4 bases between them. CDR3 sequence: CASSPDYGYTF. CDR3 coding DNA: TGTGCCAGCAGTCCTGACTATGGCTACACCTTC.

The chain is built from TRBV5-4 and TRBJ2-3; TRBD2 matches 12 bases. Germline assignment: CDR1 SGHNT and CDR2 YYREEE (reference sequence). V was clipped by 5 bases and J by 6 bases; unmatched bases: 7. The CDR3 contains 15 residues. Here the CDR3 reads CASSPSGRAGDTQYF. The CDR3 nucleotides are TGTGCCAGCAGTCCTAGCGGGAGGGCCGGTGATACGCAGTATTTT.

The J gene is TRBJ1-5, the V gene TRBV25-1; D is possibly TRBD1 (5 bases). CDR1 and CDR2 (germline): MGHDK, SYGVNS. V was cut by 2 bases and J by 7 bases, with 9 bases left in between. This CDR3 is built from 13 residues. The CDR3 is CASSEAGSQPQHF. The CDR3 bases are TGTGCCAGCAGTGAAGCAGGGTCCCAGCCCCAGCATTTT.

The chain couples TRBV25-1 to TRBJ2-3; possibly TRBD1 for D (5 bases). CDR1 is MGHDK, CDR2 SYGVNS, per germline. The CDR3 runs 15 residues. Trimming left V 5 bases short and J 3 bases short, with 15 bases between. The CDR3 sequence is CASSREGARTDTQYF. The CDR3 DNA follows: TGTGCCAGCAGTAGGGAAGGGGCGCGGACAGATACGCAGTATTTT.

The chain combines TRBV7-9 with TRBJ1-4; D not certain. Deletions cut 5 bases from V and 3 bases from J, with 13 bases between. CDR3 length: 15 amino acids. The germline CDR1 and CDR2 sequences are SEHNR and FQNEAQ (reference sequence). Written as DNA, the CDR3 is TGTGCCAGCAGCCCGGGGAGGGCCGCTAATGAAAAACTGTTTTTT. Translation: CASSPGRAANEKLFF.

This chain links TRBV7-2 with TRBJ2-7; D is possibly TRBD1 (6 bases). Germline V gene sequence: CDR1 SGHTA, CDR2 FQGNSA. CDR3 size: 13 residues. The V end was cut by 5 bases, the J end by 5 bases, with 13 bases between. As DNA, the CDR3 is TGTGCCAGCAGCCTCCAACACAGGGACGAGCAGTACTTC. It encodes CASSLQHRDEQYF.

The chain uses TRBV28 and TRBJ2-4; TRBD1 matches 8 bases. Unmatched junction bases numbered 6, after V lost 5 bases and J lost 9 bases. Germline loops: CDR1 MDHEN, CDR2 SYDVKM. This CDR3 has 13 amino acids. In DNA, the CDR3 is TGTGCCAGCAGTCCTCCCGGGACAGGCATTCAGTACTTC. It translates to CASSPPGTGIQYF. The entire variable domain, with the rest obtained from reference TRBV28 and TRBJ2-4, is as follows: DVKVTQSSRYLVKRTGEKVFLECVQDMDHENMFWYRQDPGLGLRLIYFSYDVKMKEKGDIPEGYSVSREKKERFSLILESASTNQTSMYLCASSPPGTGIQYFGAGTRLSVL.

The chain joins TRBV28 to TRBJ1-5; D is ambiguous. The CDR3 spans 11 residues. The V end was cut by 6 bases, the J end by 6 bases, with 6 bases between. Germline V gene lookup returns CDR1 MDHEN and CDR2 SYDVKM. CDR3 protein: CASSSRQPQHF. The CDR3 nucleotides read TGTGCCAGCAGCTCCCGTCAGCCCCAGCATTTT.

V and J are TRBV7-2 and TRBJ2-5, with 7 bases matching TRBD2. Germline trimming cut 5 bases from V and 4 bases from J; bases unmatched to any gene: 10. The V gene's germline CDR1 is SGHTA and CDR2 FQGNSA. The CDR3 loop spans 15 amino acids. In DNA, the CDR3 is TGTGCCAGCAGCCCATCCCGAGGGAGGGGAGAGACCCAGTACTTC. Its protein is CASSPSRGRGETQYF.